This T cell receptor beta chain was retrieved from a study of T cells in Graves' hyperthyroidism and ophthalmopathy. Study-level background: Peripheral blood was taken when the disease was first diagnosed, before any treatment began.

Patients were aged 18 to 65, had disease duration under 2 months, and had newly diagnosed hyperthyroidism. PBMCs came from less than 11 ml fresh peripheral blood. The V gene end was trimmed by 4 bases and the J gene end by 4 bases; junction bases not matched to a gene: 12. Germline CDR1 reads MNHGY; CDR2 reads SVAAGI. The CDR3 is 16 amino acids. Amplified TCR beta CDR3 regions came from RNA transcripts. Primed by the HTBI set, a first-round RT-PCR was run on the TCR CDR3. TCRdb re-derived calls from the multiplex PCR reads in MiXCR, one entry per CDR3 protein. The sample lists hundreds of thousands of distinct CDR3 sequences; less than 20% were seen once.

Sequencing was done on a sample of blood. The sequence came from a woman in her late teens or twenties with Graves' hyperthyroidism. The chain employs TRBV6-9 and TRBJ1-2; 7 bases agree with TRBD1. CDR3 coding DNA: TGTGCCAGCAGTTCCAGGGGGACAGCCTGGTCCTATGGCTACACCTTC. It translates to CASSSRGTAWSYGYTF.